The 6 T cell receptor beta chains listed next were all sequenced from one sample in a study of T-cell memory formation after mild COVID-19 (TCRdb year 2021). The library came from 5' RACE. The listed sequencing device is Illumina NovaSeq 6000. TCRdb passed the public sequencing reads through fastp at Q25 and MiXCR, retaining productive beta sequences. A single entry per CDR3 protein holds the most common genes and DNA from its merged rows. The sample table holds about 290,000 distinct CDR3 sequences, of which 15% to 20% were seen once. The ten largest clones add up to over 20% of the sample. The source material was PBMCs or a T cell subset sorted from them (not recorded which). The receptor set was obtained from a man younger than 35 who had mild COVID-19 (a few samples of this study predate the infection). The sample titles of this study are shuffled in the database, so cell type and time point are left out; the donor was told from shared clones.

This clonotype appeared many times. The CDR3 sequence is CAISEWGTALGQETQYF. CDR3 DNA sequence: TGTGCCATCAGTGAGTGGGGGACAGCCCTGGGCCAAGAGACCCAGTACTTC. V usage is TRBV10-3 and J usage is TRBJ2-5, with TRBD1 matching 7 bases. J was trimmed by 1 base and V by 1 base; bases with no gene match: 9. Germline assignment: CDR1 ENHRY and CDR2 SYGVKD. This CDR3 is 17 amino acids long.

The chain recombines TRBV12-3 or TRBV12-4 with TRBJ1-1; D uncertain. The CDR3 is made up of 12 amino acids. Trimming stripped 3 bases from V and 7 bases from J, with 9 bases between. The CDR3 reads CASSFAGSEAFF. The CDR3 bases are TGTGCCAGCAGTTTCGCCGGGAGTGAAGCTTTCTTT.

This rearrangement joins TRBV20-1 to TRBJ1-4, with a possible D match to TRBD1 (6 bases). This CDR3 has 13 residues. Germline V gene sequence: CDR1 DFQATT, CDR2 SNEGSKA (reference sequence). V was trimmed by 3 bases and J by 8 bases, leaving 13 bases between them. This CDR3 is CSASRGGWEKLFF. The CDR3 coding sequence is TGCAGTGCTAGCAGGGGAGGATGGGAAAAACTGTTTTTT.

This chain links TRBV13 with TRBJ2-5; D is undetermined. In germline, CDR1 is PRHDT, CDR2 FYEKMQ (reference sequence). Trimming left V 5 bases short and J 4 bases short, with 11 bases between. The CDR3 loop spans 13 amino acids. CDR3 DNA sequence: TGTGCCAGCAGCATCCTGAACGGAGAGACCCAGTACTTC. Translation gives CASSILNGETQYF.

The genes are TRBV20-1 and TRBJ2-6; D is perhaps TRBD1 (5 bases). Trimming left V 6 bases short and J 0 bases short, with 9 bases between. Germline V lookup: CDR1 DFQATT, CDR2 SNEGSKA (reference sequence). The CDR3 covers 14 residues. The CDR3 here is CSAVDSSGANVLTF. The CDR3 nucleotides are TGCAGTGCCGTTGACAGCTCTGGGGCCAACGTCCTGACTTTC.

Only a few counts were recorded for this clonotype. The chain carries TRBV24-1 and TRBJ1-2; 9 bases align to TRBD1. Germline V gene lookup returns CDR1 KGHDR and CDR2 SFDVKD. The CDR3 contains 16 residues. Trimming cost V 7 bases and J 6 bases; bases outside gene matches: 14. CDR3 sequence reads: CATRAGGQGMENGYTF. The CDR3 DNA reads as TGTGCCACCAGAGCTGGGGGACAGGGTATGGAAAATGGCTACACCTTC.